This is a list of T cell receptor beta chains from one sample in a study of cytomegalovirus exposure and HLA in healthy donors. Method: immunoSEQ multiplex PCR; TCRdb's copy keeps in-frame clones and lacks some. The sample table sets out 45,000 to 60,000 clones. Sequenced material: PBMCs. Receptors originate from a male donor in good health and CMV-seronegative. CDR3s include the opening cysteine and the closing phenylalanine or tryptophan. The D gene is left open where the match is weak.

TRBV5-6	TRBD2	TRBJ2-1	TGTGCCAGCAGCTTGGGTTCTAGCGGGGCCGGTGAGCAGTTCTTC	CASSLGSSGAGEQFF
TRBV30	TRBD2	TRBJ2-2	TGTGCCTGGAGTGTATTAGCGGGGAGCGGGGAGCTGTTTTTT	CAWSVLAGSGELFF
TRBV4-3	-	TRBJ1-6	TGCGCCAGCAGCCAAGTTTATGGGGGCGGAGGTAATTCACCCCTCCACTTT	CASSQVYGGGGNSPLHF
TRBV27	TRBD1	TRBJ1-5	TGTGCCAGCAGTTTATCTGGACAGGGAGGCGGCAATCAGCCCCAGCATTTT	CASSLSGQGGGNQPQHF
TRBV29-1	-	TRBJ2-7	TGCAGCGTCCTCGACAGAAGCAGTCCCTACGAGCAGTACTTC	CSVLDRSSPYEQYF
TRBV30	-	TRBJ2-5	TGTGCCTGGAGTGTACAGGGACCGGAGACCCAGTACTTC	CAWSVQGPETQYF
TRBV6-5	-	TRBJ1-5	TGTGCCAGCAGTTTAATTATTGGCAATCAGCCCCAGCATTTT	CASSLIIGNQPQHF
TRBV5-1	TRBD1	TRBJ2-7	TGCGCCAGCAGCTATACCGGGACAGGGGGTCGGGGAAGCTCCTACGAGCAGTACTTC	CASSYTGTGGRGSSYEQYF
TRBV27	TRBD2	TRBJ2-5	TGTGCCAGCAGCCAGAGACTAGCTCCCGGAGAGACCCAGTACTTC	CASSQRLAPGETQYF
TRBV5-8	-	TRBJ1-5	TGTGCCAGCAGTCCCGGACAGATCAATAGCAATCAGCCCCAGCATTTT	CASSPGQINSNQPQHF
TRBV6-5	-	TRBJ1-1	TGTGCCAGCACGGACACGTTAAGTCCTGAAGCTTTCTTT	CASTDTLSPEAFF
TRBV5-1	-	TRBJ1-1	TGCGCCAGCAGCTTGGGGGGGGAGAGGACTGAAGCTTTCTTT	CASSLGGERTEAFF
TRBV18	TRBD1	TRBJ2-7	TGTGCCAGCTCACCGCGACCGGGACAGGTGATCTACGAGCAGTACTTC	CASSPRPGQVIYEQYF
TRBV11-2	-	TRBJ2-7	TGTGCCAGCAGCTTAGATTTCTTCGGCTCAGGTTCCTACGAGCAGTACTTC	CASSLDFFGSGSYEQYF
TRBV2	-	TRBJ2-7	TGTGCCAGCAGTGTGAGTTCCTACGAGCAGTACTTC	CASSVSSYEQYF
TRBV4-3	TRBD1	TRBJ1-5	TGCGCCAGCAGCCAAGTCAGGGGGCCGGGGCAGCCCCAGCATTTT	CASSQVRGPGQPQHF
TRBV5-6	-	TRBJ2-7	TGTGCCAGCAGCTTGAATCGAGGGCCCGAGCAGTACTTC	CASSLNRGPEQYF
TRBV18	-	TRBJ2-1	TGTGCCAGCTCACCTCCGTTGACAGTTAGCTCCTACAATGAGCAGTTCTTC	CASSPPLTVSSYNEQFF
TRBV4-1	-	TRBJ1-1	TGCGCCAGCAGCCTCCCTCACAGGGATGCTGAAGCTTTCTTT	CASSLPHRDAEAFF
TRBV30	TRBD1	TRBJ1-2	TGTGCCTGGAGTGACAGGGGAGACTATGGCTACACCTTC	CAWSDRGDYGYTF
TRBV6-1	-	TRBJ1-5	TGTGCCAGCAGTGAAAGCCGGTCTTTCAATCAGCCCCAGCATTTT	CASSESRSFNQPQHF
TRBV18	-	TRBJ1-6	TGTGCCAGCTCACCAGGTCTCGGGGGGAGGATAGCCCTCCACTTT	CASSPGLGGRIALHF
TRBV6-5	-	TRBJ1-6	TGTGCGTCAAGCCTCAGGCTTGGTTCACCCCTCCACTTT	CASSLRLGSPLHF
TRBV30	-	TRBJ1-3	TGTGCCTGGAGAAGAAGCGTCTCTGGAAACACCATATATTTT	CAWRRSVSGNTIYF
TRBV7-2	TRBD1	TRBJ1-4	TGTGCCAGCAGCTACACAGGGGGCGGTCCTAATGAAAAACTGTTTTTT	CASSYTGGGPNEKLFF
TRBV5-1	TRBD1	TRBJ1-6	TGCGCCAGCAGCTTGAATCAGGACAGGGCTTCGCCCCTCCACTTT	CASSLNQDRASPLHF
TRBV6-5	-	TRBJ1-6	TGTGCCAGCAGTTTCACAGGGACCAATAATTCACCCCTCCACTTT	CASSFTGTNNSPLHF
TRBV6-5	-	TRBJ1-2	TGTGCCAGCAGTTACGTCAGTCAACGAAAATATGGCTACACCTTC	CASSYVSQRKYGYTF
TRBV6-6	-	TRBJ1-5	TGTGCCAGCAGTCCCTGGGGAGACAATCAGCCCCAGCATTTT	CASSPWGDNQPQHF
TRBV30	-	TRBJ2-7	TGTGCCTGGAGTACGACAGTTAACCCTACCGGGCAGTACTTC	CAWSTTVNPTGQYF
TRBV6-1	-	TRBJ1-1	TGTGCCAGCACGGGAGCGATGAACACTGAAGCTTTCTTT	CASTGAMNTEAFF
TRBV5-6	-	TRBJ2-1	TGTGCCAGCAGCGGCTTGACAGGCCGCCGGGGCGATGAGCAGTTCTTC	CASSGLTGRRGDEQFF
TRBV11-1	TRBD1	TRBJ1-2	TGTGCCAGCAGCTCTGGACAGGGCCCATATGGCTACACCTTC	CASSSGQGPYGYTF
TRBV15	-	TRBJ2-7	TGTGCCACCAGCAGATGGCCTGCGGATGAGACCTACGAGCAGTACTTC	CATSRWPADETYEQYF
TRBV5-1	-	TRBJ1-2	TGCGCCAGCAGCTTGGTTCAGGGTAGTTCCTATGGCTACACCTTC	CASSLVQGSSYGYTF
TRBV29-1	TRBD1	TRBJ2-7	TGCAGCGTTGAGCTAACAGGGGATCGGGGTAGTGAGCAGTACTTC	CSVELTGDRGSEQYF
TRBV5-8	-	TRBJ1-6	TGTGCCAGTCTAGACCATGCAGAAGGCAGAGTTGACTTT	CASLDHAEGRVDF
TRBV4-3	TRBD1	TRBJ2-7	TGCGCCAGCAGCCAGACAGGGGGTAACGAGCAGTACTTC	CASSQTGGNEQYF
TRBV4-2	-	TRBJ2-7	TGTGCCAGCAGCCAGCGCAGGGCGTCCGAGCAGTACTTC	CASSQRRASEQYF
TRBV4-3	-	TRBJ2-3	TGCGCCATCCCGGGTTGCACAGATACGCAGTATTTT	CAIPGCTDTQYF
TRBV4-3	TRBD1	TRBJ2-5	TGCGCCAGCAGCCAGGGGAACAGGGGGCAAGAGACCCAGTACTTC	CASSQGNRGQETQYF
TRBV7-9	TRBD1	TRBJ2-1	TGTGCCAGCAGCTTAGCCGGGACAGCAAGGATAAATGAGCAGTTCTTC	CASSLAGTARINEQFF
TRBV14	-	TRBJ1-2	TGTGCCAGCAGCCAAGTTCCAGGGACTAACTATGGCTACACCTTC	CASSQVPGTNYGYTF
TRBV7-2	TRBD1	TRBJ1-2	TGTGCCAGCAGCGTAAGACAGGGGGGTTCTGACTATGGCTACACCTTC	CASSVRQGGSDYGYTF
TRBV7-3	-	TRBJ2-3	TGTGCCAGCAGCCCCAAAGAGGCCAAATTTGGCACAGATACGCAGTATTTT	CASSPKEAKFGTDTQYF
TRBV7-9	-	TRBJ2-3	TGTGCCAGCGCTCCGGAGGCAGATACGCAGTATTTT	CASAPEADTQYF
TRBV7-9	TRBD1	TRBJ1-2	TGTGCCAGCAGCCTTGGACAGGGGACCCAATTCAACTATGGCTACACCTTC	CASSLGQGTQFNYGYTF
TRBV10-3	-	TRBJ1-5	TGTGCCATCAGTGGACAGGACAATCAGCCCCAGCATTTT	CAISGQDNQPQHF
TRBV7-9	-	TRBJ2-5	TGTGCCAGCAGCTTAGCGCTTCAGACTCAAGAGACCCAGTACTTC	CASSLALQTQETQYF